The next 10 T cell receptor beta chains were all read from a single sample in a study of T cell responses to AZD1222 COVID-19 vaccine. Profiling relied on immunoSEQ multiplex PCR, and the TCRdb table lists in-frame clones only, not all of them. Of about 110,000 clones listed, over 80% were seen once; the top ten hold about 8.1%. The sequenced sample was peripheral blood, obtained 28 days after the second AZD1222 dose. The receptors were gathered from an adult who received the AZD1222 COVID-19 vaccine.

V gene TRBV25-1 combines with J gene TRBJ2-2; no clear D. This CDR3 comprises 13 residues. Trimming shortened V by 6 bases and J by 0 bases, and 5 bases separated the two germline ends. In germline, CDR1 is MGHDK, CDR2 SYGVNS. The chain's CDR3 is CASSRTNTGELFF. CDR3 in DNA: TGTGCCAGCAGCCGTACGAACACCGGGGAGCTGTTTTTT.

The V call is TRBV2, the J call TRBJ2-7; no clear D gene. V was trimmed by 5 bases and J by 2 bases, leaving 10 bases between them. The CDR3 totals 13 residues. Germline V CDR1 and CDR2: SNHLY, FYNNEI. This CDR3 reads CASSLVSPYEQYF. The CDR3 nucleotides read TGTGCCAGCAGTTTGGTTTCACCCTACGAGCAGTACTTC.

The rearrangement joins TRBV27 to TRBJ2-5; D possibly corresponds to TRBD1 (6 bases). Trimming removed 0 bases from V and 4 bases from J, with 9 bases in between. Germline CDR1 MNHEY, CDR2 SMNVEV (reference sequence). CDR3 size: 14 residues. CDR3 sequence reads: CASSLSGGSETQYF. CDR3 in DNA: TGTGCCAGCAGTTTATCAGGGGGTTCAGAGACCCAGTACTTC.

This chain uses TRBV5-1 with TRBJ1-5, with D tentatively TRBD1 (5 bases). The germline gives CDR1 SGHRS, CDR2 YFSETQ. The germline V and J ends were trimmed by 0 bases and 4 bases, with 8 bases remaining between them. This CDR3 contains 14 residues. The CDR3 spells CASSLGQPNQPQHF. CDR3 DNA: TGCGCCAGCAGCTTGGGACAGCCAAATCAGCCCCAGCATTTT.

This sequence joins TRBV28 and TRBJ1-1, with 7 bases fitting TRBD1. CDR1 and CDR2 from the germline V gene are MDHEN and SYDVKM. V lost 5 bases and J lost 4; bases outside the gene matches: 7. The CDR3 length is 14 residues. The DNA of the CDR3 is TGTGCCAGCAGTCTCACTTCAGGGGGCACTGAAGCTTTCTTT. This codes for CASSLTSGGTEAFF.

The chain joins TRBV12-3 or TRBV12-4 to TRBJ2-7; D is possibly TRBD1 (5 bases). CDR3 length: 12 amino acids. V lost 6 bases, J lost 4 bases, and 10 bases lay in between. The CDR3 nucleotides are TGTGCCAGCAGCAATGACAGATACGAGCAGTACTTC. As protein: CASSNDRYEQYF.

V and J are TRBV18 and TRBJ2-1; no definite D call. CDR1 and CDR2 from the germline V gene are KGHSH and LQKENI. The V gene lost 0 bases and the J gene lost 9 bases, with 9 bases spanning the gap. The CDR3 totals 13 residues. CDR3 DNA sequence: TGTGCCAGCTCACCACCTCCAGTTCCTGAGCAGTTCTTC. This gives the protein CASSPPPVPEQFF.

This clone was seen a single time. The rearrangement links TRBV2 to TRBJ2-1; 9 positions match TRBD2. Germline V lookup: CDR1 SNHLY, CDR2 FYNNEI. J gave up 7 bases and V 0 bases, and 7 bases lay outside the gene matches. This CDR3 has 16 amino acids. This CDR3 reads CASSEAETSGLNEQFF. CDR3 nucleotides: TGTGCCAGCAGTGAAGCGGAGACTAGCGGCTTAAATGAGCAGTTCTTC.

This clone was recorded once. The chain has TRBV10-3 and TRBJ2-2; D possibly corresponds to TRBD2 (6 bases). The CDR3 is 15 residues long. The germline V gene has CDR1 ENHRY and CDR2 SYGVKD. V lost 7 bases, J lost 4 bases, and 16 bases lay in between. Written as DNA, the CDR3 is TGTGCCATCAATAAGGAGGGGTTTGTCACCGGGGAGCTGTTTTTT. Protein sequence: CAINKEGFVTGELFF.

The gene calls are TRBV7-2 and TRBJ1-6; D is ambiguous. Germline-derived CDR1 and CDR2 are SGHTA and FQGNSA. Deletions cut 1 base from V and 7 bases from J, with 8 bases between. The CDR3 runs 14 residues. Written as DNA, the CDR3 is TGTGCCAGCAGCTTAGTTTCAGTGAATTCACCCCTCCACTTT. It yields the protein CASSLVSVNSPLHF.